This entry lists 28 T cell receptor beta chains sequenced from one sample in a study of blood T cell repertoires in COVID-19 (dated by TCRdb to about 2020). The protocol used for the library was the immunoSEQ multiplex PCR assay. Imported from immuneACCESS, the table was reduced by TCRdb to in-frame sequences with V and J called. These copies leave out some clones; in studies compared against another copy, an unresolved V gene accounts for under half, and the cause of the remainder is not known. This sample holds about 220,000 clones; approximately 83% were observed only once. The biggest ten clones account for roughly 1.3% of the sample. Sequencing was done on a sample of PBMCs or T cells enriched from blood (not recorded which). The source of these receptors is a woman aged 40 to 50 with acute COVID-19.

The chain couples TRBV13 to TRBJ2-7, with D maybe TRBD1 (6 bases). The CDR3 is made up of 14 amino acids. Deletions cut 4 bases from V and 6 bases from J, with 16 bases between. CDR1 is PRHDT and CDR2 is FYEKMQ in the germline V gene (reference sequence). DNA of the CDR3: TGTGCCAGCAGCTCTGATACAGGGATCGGCGAGCAGTACTTC. Protein sequence: CASSSDTGIGEQYF.

This rearrangement joins TRBV4-1 to TRBJ2-3; 7 bases are shared with TRBD2. J lost 2 bases, V lost 4 bases, and 15 bases had no gene match. The germline CDR1 and CDR2 sequences are MGHRA and YSYEKL. The CDR3 loop spans 18 amino acids. CDR3 nucleotide sequence: TGCGCCAGCAGCCGCCAAACGGGTCGGGAGGCCTACACAGATACGCAGTATTTT. The encoded protein is CASSRQTGREAYTDTQYF.

Turning to this clone: The sample has other DNA sequences that encode this CDR3 too. The V gene is TRBV4-2, the J gene TRBJ2-3; TRBD2 matches at 11 bases. The CDR3 is 15 residues long. The germline gives CDR1 LGHNA, CDR2 YNFKEQ. V trimming: 4 bases; J trimming: 4 bases; junction bases outside the gene matches: 4. The CDR3 region is CASSRSGGVADTQYF. The DNA of the CDR3 is TGTGCCAGCAGCCGTAGCGGGGGGGTAGCAGATACGCAGTATTTT.

This rearrangement joins TRBV5-1 to TRBJ2-3, with 7 bases lining up with TRBD2. The CDR3 length is 14 residues. Germline-derived CDR1 and CDR2 are SGHRS and YFSETQ. With V trimmed by 4 bases and J by 2 bases, 4 bases remained unmatched. The chain's CDR3 is CASSPSGVTDTQYF. CDR3 nucleotides: TGCGCCAGCAGCCCCAGCGGGGTCACAGATACGCAGTATTTT.

This chain joins TRBV5-1 and TRBJ2-5; D is possibly TRBD2 (6 bases). Germline CDR1 and CDR2: SGHRS and YFSETQ. Trimming took off 7 bases at V and 5 bases at J, with 18 bases between the two ends. The length of the CDR3 is 14 residues. DNA of the CDR3: TGCGCCAGCCGACTTCGGAGGGAATTCGAGACCCAGTACTTC. Its protein is CASRLRREFETQYF.

In its sample, this clone was seen a few times. This chain joins TRBV6-1 and TRBJ2-3, with 7 positions matching TRBD1. The CDR3 extends over 15 amino acids. Germline CDR1 and CDR2: MNHNS and SASEGT. The trim removed 0 bases at V and 11 bases at J, leaving 11 bases unmatched. The CDR3 DNA is TGTGCCAGCAGTGAAGCTGCCGGGGACCGGGACAGGCAGTATTTT. Translation gives CASSEAAGDRDRQYF.

The chain couples TRBV30 to TRBJ2-2; D ambiguous. This CDR3 is 14 amino acids long. Between the trimmed V and J ends, which lost 8 bases and 0 bases, there was a span of 13 bases. The germline gives CDR1 GTSNPN, CDR2 SVGIG (reference sequence). The CDR3 spells CAGKTRANTGELFF. The CDR3 region has the DNA TGTGCCGGAAAGACACGCGCGAACACCGGGGAGCTGTTTTTT.

The chain carries TRBV7-9 and TRBJ1-1; D remains ambiguous. Between the trimmed V and J ends, which lost 4 bases and 1 base, there was a span of 7 bases. The length of the CDR3 is 13 residues. Germline-derived CDR1 and CDR2 are SEHNR and FQNEAQ (reference sequence). The DNA for the CDR3 is TGTGCCAGCAGCTCTACAGAGAACACTGAAGCTTTCTTT. Its translation: CASSSTENTEAFF.

The J gene is TRBJ2-7, the V gene TRBV24-1, with TRBD2 matching over 10 bases. Per germline, CDR1 KGHDR and CDR2 SFDVKD. The J segment lost 6 bases and the V segment lost 7 bases, leaving 8 bases of the junction unmatched. The CDR3 covers 14 residues. The CDR3 coding sequence is TGTGCCACCAGCCCAGCGGGAGGGCCGGCCGAGCAGTACTTC. Its protein product is CATSPAGGPAEQYF.

The rearrangement joins TRBV6-4 to TRBJ1-1, with TRBD1 matching over 7 bases. Germline V CDR1 and CDR2: MRHNA, SNTAGT. J gave up 11 bases and V 7 bases, and 7 bases lay outside the gene matches. The CDR3 has 11 amino acids. CDR3 region: CASTQTGRAFF. In DNA form, the CDR3 reads TGTGCCAGCACCCAGACAGGGAGGGCTTTCTTT.

A few counts support this clone. The genes are TRBV7-9 and TRBJ2-1; 9 positions match TRBD2. The length of the CDR3 is 16 residues. Germline V lookup: CDR1 SEHNR, CDR2 FQNEAQ (reference sequence). V lost 5 bases, J lost 0 bases, and 5 bases stayed unmatched. This CDR3 reads CASSPSGTRSYNEQFF. DNA for the CDR3: TGTGCCAGCAGCCCTAGCGGGACCCGCTCCTACAATGAGCAGTTCTTC.

This clone was recorded many times. This sequence joins TRBV6-5 and TRBJ2-7, with TRBD1 matching over 10 bases. CDR1 is MNHEY and CDR2 is SVGAGI in the germline V gene. V lost 2 bases, J lost 3 bases, and 7 bases stayed unmatched. The CDR3 runs 16 residues. The CDR3 is CASSYAGQGLRYEQYF. DNA for the CDR3: TGTGCCAGCAGTTACGCGGGACAGGGGTTACGCTACGAGCAGTACTTC.

This chain links TRBV29-1 with TRBJ1-1; 10 bases match TRBD1. Looked up from germline, CDR1 is SQVTM and CDR2 is ANQGSEA. This CDR3 spans 13 amino acids. Trimming removed 6 bases from V and 4 bases from J; junction bases left unmatched: 5. The CDR3 loop is CSVSGQGFTEAFF. CDR3 DNA sequence: TGCAGCGTCTCGGGACAGGGGTTCACTGAAGCTTTCTTT.

V is TRBV10-3 and J is TRBJ1-1; D is unresolved. The V end was cut by 0 bases, the J end by 7 bases, with 12 bases between. This CDR3 is built from 14 residues. Germline lookup yields CDR1 ENHRY and CDR2 SYGVKD. CDR3: CAISESARPVEAFF. The CDR3 nucleotides read TGTGCCATCAGTGAGTCAGCCCGTCCCGTTGAAGCTTTCTTT.

The chain links TRBV27 to TRBJ2-1; 15 bases agree with TRBD2. CDR1 and CDR2 from the germline V gene are MNHEY and SMNVEV (reference sequence). Trimming cost V 5 bases and J 7 bases; bases outside gene matches: 12. The CDR3 sequence is 18 residues long. The CDR3 DNA is TGTGCCAGCAGTCCGACCGGACTAGCGGGAGGGGGGGCGAATGAGCAGTTCTTC. The encoded protein is CASSPTGLAGGGANEQFF.

The V and J genes are TRBV10-3 and TRBJ2-5; 11 nucleotides line up with TRBD2. The germline CDR1 and CDR2 sequences are ENHRY and SYGVKD. CDR3 length: 17 residues. The J segment lost 5 bases and the V segment lost 4 bases, leaving 12 bases of the junction unmatched. CDR3 region: CAISVEFSGRVGETQYF. As DNA, the CDR3 is TGTGCCATCAGTGTAGAATTTAGCGGGAGGGTCGGGGAGACCCAGTACTTC.

This chain links TRBV19 with TRBJ1-1; possible D gene TRBD1, 6 bases. The V end lost 3 bases, the J end lost 4 bases, and 18 bases lay between the germline ends. CDR1 and CDR2 (germline): LNHDA, SQIVND (reference sequence). This CDR3 region has 16 residues. The DNA for the CDR3 is TGTGCCAGTAGTATCACCCTAAGACAGGTTGGCACTGAAGCTTTCTTT. Encoded protein: CASSITLRQVGTEAFF.

This chain links TRBV3-1 (or the pseudogene TRBV3-2) with TRBJ2-3; TRBD2 matches 9 bases. The trim removed 0 bases at V and 5 bases at J, leaving 6 bases unmatched. This CDR3 has 16 residues. Germline lookup yields CDR1 LGHDT and CDR2 YNNKEL (reference sequence). For the CDR3, the DNA is TGTGCCAGCAGCCAAGATGGGATTAGCGGGAGAGATACGCAGTATTTT. Its translation is CASSQDGISGRDTQYF.

J is TRBJ2-7 and V is TRBV5-1; 13 nucleotides agree with TRBD2. V shed 0 bases and J 6 bases; nucleotides not matched to a gene: 6. The CDR3 is 16 residues long. Germline CDR1 is SGHRS and CDR2 is YFSETQ. The CDR3 DNA is TGCGCCAGCAGCTTGGAACTAGCGGGGGGGCAGAGCGAGCAGTACTTC. Amino acid sequence: CASSLELAGGQSEQYF.

J is TRBJ1-2 and V is TRBV2; D uncertain. The length of the CDR3 is 14 residues. In germline, CDR1 is SNHLY, CDR2 FYNNEI. Trimming shortened V by 3 bases and J by 0 bases, and 8 bases separated the two germline ends. The CDR3 region has the DNA TGTGCCAGCAGTGAGTCCCCAGCTAACTATGGCTACACCTTC. It specifies CASSESPANYGYTF.

The gene calls are TRBV6-5 and TRBJ1-1, with a possible D match to TRBD1 (5 bases). CDR1 MNHEY and CDR2 SVGAGI come from the germline V gene. The CDR3 loop spans 13 amino acids. Trimming cost V 8 bases and J 1 base, with 11 bases left between them. Here the CDR3 reads CASCWGWNTEAFF. DNA for the CDR3: TGTGCCAGCTGTTGGGGCTGGAACACTGAAGCTTTCTTT.

The V and J genes are TRBV9 and TRBJ1-4; the match to TRBD1 covers 9 bases. V lost 4 bases and J lost 6; bases outside the gene matches: 7. CDR1 is SGDLS, CDR2 YYNGEE, per germline. This CDR3 contains 15 residues. CDR3 residues: CASSPSTGGDEKLFF. Written as DNA, the CDR3 is TGTGCCAGCAGCCCTTCGACAGGGGGGGATGAAAAACTGTTTTTT.

V and J are TRBV6-6 and TRBJ1-2; 7 nucleotides align to TRBD1. With V trimmed by 5 bases and J by 3 bases, 9 bases remained unmatched. The CDR3 spans 15 residues. In germline, CDR1 is MNHNY, CDR2 SVGAGI (reference sequence). CDR3 nucleotide sequence: TGTGCCAGCAGTCCACCTTACGACAGGGACTATGGCTACACCTTC. Translation: CASSPPYDRDYGYTF.

The chain is built from TRBV3-1 (or the pseudogene TRBV3-2) and TRBJ2-1; 8 positions match TRBD1. The ends lost 1 base at V and 7 bases at J; junction bases unmatched: 3. Germline CDR1 reads LGHDT; CDR2 reads YNNKEL (reference sequence). This CDR3 is 14 amino acids long. The CDR3 spells CASSQVQGDNEQFF. The CDR3 region has the DNA TGTGCCAGCAGCCAAGTACAGGGGGATAATGAGCAGTTCTTC.

This chain links TRBV5-1 with TRBJ1-1, with TRBD1 identical over 7 bases. V dropped 4 bases and J dropped 1; count of bases not matched to a gene: 4. The CDR3 is made up of 14 amino acids. The germline V gene has CDR1 SGHRS and CDR2 YFSETQ. As DNA, the CDR3 is TGCGCCAGCAGCAGGGACAGTAAGAACACTGAAGCTTTCTTT. Protein: CASSRDSKNTEAFF.

The chain carries TRBV6-6 and TRBJ2-1, with D unclear. The germline gives CDR1 MNHNY, CDR2 SVGAGI (reference sequence). Trimming stripped 2 bases from V and 6 bases from J, with 5 bases between. The CDR3 extends over 12 amino acids. The CDR3 DNA reads as TGTGCCAGCAGTTACGGGCCCAATGAGCAGTTCTTC. It codes for CASSYGPNEQFF.

The chain is built from TRBV24-1 and TRBJ1-1; no definite D call. The CDR3 is made up of 11 amino acids. V lost 7 bases and J lost 7, with 9 bases in between. The V gene's germline CDR1 is KGHDR and CDR2 SFDVKD. CDR3: CATSRLGEAFF. DNA of the CDR3: TGTGCCACCAGCAGACTTGGTGAAGCTTTCTTT.

This chain's CDR3 is CASSSGLAGGPEETQYF. In DNA, the CDR3 is TGTGCCAGCAGCTCCGGACTAGCGGGGGGGCCTGAGGAGACCCAGTACTTC. The chain joins TRBV11-2 to TRBJ2-5; 15 nucleotides match TRBD2. This CDR3 has 17 residues. V was clipped by 4 bases and J by 5 bases; unmatched bases: 8. Per the germline V gene, CDR1 is SGHAT and CDR2 is FQNNGV.